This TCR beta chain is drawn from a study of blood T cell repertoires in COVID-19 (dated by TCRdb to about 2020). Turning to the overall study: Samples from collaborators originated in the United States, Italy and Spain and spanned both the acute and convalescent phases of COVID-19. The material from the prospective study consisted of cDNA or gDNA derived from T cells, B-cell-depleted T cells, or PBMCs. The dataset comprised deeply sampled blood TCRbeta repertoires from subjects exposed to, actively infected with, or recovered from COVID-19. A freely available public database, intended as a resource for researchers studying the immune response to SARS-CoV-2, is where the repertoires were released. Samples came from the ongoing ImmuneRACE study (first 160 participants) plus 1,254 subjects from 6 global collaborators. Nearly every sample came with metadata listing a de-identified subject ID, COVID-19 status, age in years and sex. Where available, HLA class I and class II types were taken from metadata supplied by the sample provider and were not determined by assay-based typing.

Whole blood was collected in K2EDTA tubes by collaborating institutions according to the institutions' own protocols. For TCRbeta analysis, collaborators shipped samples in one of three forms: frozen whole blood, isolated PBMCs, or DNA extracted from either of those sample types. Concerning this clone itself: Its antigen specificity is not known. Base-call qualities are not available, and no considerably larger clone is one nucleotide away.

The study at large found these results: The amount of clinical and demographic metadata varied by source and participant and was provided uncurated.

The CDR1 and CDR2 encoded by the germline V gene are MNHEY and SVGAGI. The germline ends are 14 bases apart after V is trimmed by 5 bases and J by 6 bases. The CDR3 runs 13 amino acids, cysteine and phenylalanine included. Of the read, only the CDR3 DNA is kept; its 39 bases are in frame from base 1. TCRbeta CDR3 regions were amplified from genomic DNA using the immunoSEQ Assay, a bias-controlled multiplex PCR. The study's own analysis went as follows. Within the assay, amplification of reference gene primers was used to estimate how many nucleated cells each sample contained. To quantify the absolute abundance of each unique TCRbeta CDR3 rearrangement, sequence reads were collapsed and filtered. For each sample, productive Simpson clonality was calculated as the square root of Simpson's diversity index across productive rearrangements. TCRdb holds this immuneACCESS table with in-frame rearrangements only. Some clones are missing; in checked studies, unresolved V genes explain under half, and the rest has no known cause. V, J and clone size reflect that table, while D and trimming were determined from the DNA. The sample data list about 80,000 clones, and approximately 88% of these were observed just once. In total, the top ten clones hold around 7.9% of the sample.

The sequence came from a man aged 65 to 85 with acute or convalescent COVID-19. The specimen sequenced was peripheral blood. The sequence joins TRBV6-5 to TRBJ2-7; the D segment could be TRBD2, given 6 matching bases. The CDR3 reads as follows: CASSPRRGSEQYF. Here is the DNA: TGTGCCAGCAGTCCCCGGAGGGGATCCGAGCAGTACTTC.